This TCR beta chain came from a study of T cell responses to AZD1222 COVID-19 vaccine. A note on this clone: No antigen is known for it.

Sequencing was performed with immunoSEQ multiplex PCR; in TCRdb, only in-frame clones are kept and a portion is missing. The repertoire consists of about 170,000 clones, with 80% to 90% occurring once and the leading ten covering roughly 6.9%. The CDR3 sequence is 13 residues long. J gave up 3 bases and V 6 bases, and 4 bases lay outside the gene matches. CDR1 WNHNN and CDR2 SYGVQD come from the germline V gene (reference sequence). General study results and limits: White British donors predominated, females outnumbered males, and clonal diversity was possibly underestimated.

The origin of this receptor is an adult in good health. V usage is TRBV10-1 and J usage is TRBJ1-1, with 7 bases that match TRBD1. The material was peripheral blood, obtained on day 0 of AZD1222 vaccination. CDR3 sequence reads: CASRNGQDTEAFF. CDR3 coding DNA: TGCGCCAGCAGGAATGGACAGGACACTGAAGCTTTCTTT.